Listed below are T cell receptor beta chains from one sample, sequenced in a study of blood T cell repertoires in COVID-19. Some clones are missing from TCRdb's copy, which holds only in-frame ones; the method was immunoSEQ multiplex PCR. The sample contains 100,000 or so clones, about 89% of which appear only once. The sample consisted of peripheral blood. All receptors derive from a human donor with acute or convalescent COVID-19. The donor label of this sample is uncertain. The CDR3 runs from the conserved cysteine through the conserved F or W. The D gene is left open where the match is weak. Not every row has a clone size; where given, it reads once, few, many or a size class.

d_gene	abundance	j_gene	v_gene	CDR3nt	CDR3aa
.	.	TRBJ1-5	TRBV28	TGTGCCAGCAGTTTAAGGGGTCCCAATCAGCCCCAGCATTTT	CASSLRGPNQPQHF
TRBD1	.	TRBJ1-5	TRBV5-1	TGCGCCAGCAGCCCAGGAACAGGGGGCGGTCAGCCCCAGCATTTT	CASSPGTGGGQPQHF
.	once	TRBJ1-3	TRBV19	TGTGCCAGTAGTATCTCCGTAACTGGAAACACCATATATTTT	CASSISVTGNTIYF
.	.	TRBJ2-1	TRBV6-5	TGTGCCAGCAGTTACTCTACTAGCTTCCCACCCACTGAGCAGTTCTTC	CASSYSTSFPPTEQFF
TRBD2	.	TRBJ2-3	TRBV7-3	TGTGCCAGCAGCCTACGGACTAGCCGCACAGATACGCAGTATTTT	CASSLRTSRTDTQYF
.	.	TRBJ1-1	TRBV10-3	TGTGCCAGTTGCGGGCGGAACGAGGTGGTGAACACTGAAGCTTTCTTT	CASCGRNEVVNTEAFF
TRBD1	.	TRBJ1-1	TRBV7-3	TGTGCCAGCAGCCCCAACAGGGGGCTCGAGGCTTTCTTT	CASSPNRGLEAFF
.	once	TRBJ2-5	TRBV28	TGTGCCAGCAGTCCAACCGGGTGGGAGACCCAGTACTTC	CASSPTGWETQYF
.	.	TRBJ1-1	TRBV19	TGTGCCAGTAGTATAGATGGGGCGGGGTCGCGGGCTTTCTTT	CASSIDGAGSRAFF
.	.	TRBJ2-5	TRBV15	TGTGCCACCAGCAGAGAGAACAGGGTTGCGCAAGAGACCCAGTACTTC	CATSRENRVAQETQYF
TRBD1	.	TRBJ1-3	TRBV28	TGTGCCAGCAGTTTATTCAGGGACAGTTCCTCTGGAAACACCATATATTTT	CASSLFRDSSSGNTIYF
.	.	TRBJ1-2	TRBV20-1	TGCAGTGCTAACAATGACTATGGCTACACCTTC	CSANNDYGYTF
TRBD1	.	TRBJ1-5	TRBV28	TGTGCCAGCAGTTTCACTGGCAGGGGGTTAGGATTTGCGATAAATAGCAATCAGCCCCAGCATTTT	CASSFTGRGLGFAINSNQPQHF
TRBD2	.	TRBJ2-1	TRBV7-9	TGTGCCAGCAGCCCACCTACTAGCGGGGGGGAGTACAATGAGCAGTTCTTC	CASSPPTSGGEYNEQFF
.	.	TRBJ1-5	TRBV5-8	TGTGCCAGCAGCCCAACAGGGAATCAGCCCCAGCATTTT	CASSPTGNQPQHF
TRBD2	.	TRBJ2-1	TRBV7-2	TGTGCCAGCAGTTTTAGCGGGAGGGGCGGCAATGAGCAGTTCTTC	CASSFSGRGGNEQFF
TRBD1	.	TRBJ2-7	TRBV11-2	TGTGCCAGCAGCCCTCAACAGGGGCGCTACGAGCAGTACTTC	CASSPQQGRYEQYF
.	.	TRBJ1-6	TRBV6-1	TGTGCCAGCAGTGAAGGCGGGTTTGGGGAACCCTATAATTCACCCCTCCACTTT	CASSEGGFGEPYNSPLHF
TRBD2	.	TRBJ2-5	TRBV7-9	TGTGCCAGCAGCTTAACGACTAGCGGGAGCGACATCCAAGAGACCCAGTACTTC	CASSLTTSGSDIQETQYF
TRBD1	.	TRBJ1-3	TRBV18	TGTGCCAGCTCACCAGTCCTGACAGGGGGAACTGGAAACACCATATATTTT	CASSPVLTGGTGNTIYF
TRBD1	.	TRBJ2-7	TRBV7-8	TGTGCCAGCAGCCGAGCCTACGGGACAGGGTACGAGCAGTACTTC	CASSRAYGTGYEQYF
TRBD1	.	TRBJ2-7	TRBV28	TGTGCCAGCAGATCCGGACAGGGGGCCTACGAGCAGTACTTC	CASRSGQGAYEQYF
.	.	TRBJ1-4	TRBV3-1/TRBV3-2	TGTGCCAGCAGCCAAGCCCAGAGGGAACTGTTTTTT	CASSQAQRELFF
TRBD1	few	TRBJ2-1	TRBV4-1	TGCGCCAGCAGCCCATGGGACAGGGGTGATGAGCAGTTCTTC	CASSPWDRGDEQFF
TRBD1	.	TRBJ1-1	TRBV9	TGTGCCAGCAGCGGAACAGGGGAAACTGAAGCTTTCTTT	CASSGTGETEAFF
TRBD1	.	TRBJ1-1	TRBV28	TGTGCCAGCAGTTCGCCGGGACAGGGGATGGATGAAGCTTTCTTT	CASSSPGQGMDEAFF
TRBD1	once	TRBJ1-2	TRBV6-2/TRBV6-3	TGTGCCAGCAGTTCCCTATCGACAGGGCGCGGCTACACCTTC	CASSSLSTGRGYTF
TRBD2	.	TRBJ2-3	TRBV5-1	TGCGCCGGGAGAAACGGACTAGCGGGAGACACAGATACGCAGTATTTT	CAGRNGLAGDTDTQYF
.	few	TRBJ2-1	TRBV7-9	TGTGCCAGCAGACCCGACAGAAAATACAATGAGCAGTTCTTC	CASRPDRKYNEQFF
.	.	TRBJ2-1	TRBV7-9	TGTGCCAGCAGCTTACTCGGGATCGATGAGCAGTTCTTC	CASSLLGIDEQFF
TRBD1	few	TRBJ2-7	TRBV3-1/TRBV3-2	TGTGCCAGCAATACAGGGGGCGCGTCCTACGAGCAGTACTTC	CASNTGGASYEQYF
.	few	TRBJ1-4	TRBV28	TGTGCCAGCAGCTCCGGTACGGTTGGTGAAAAACTGTTTTTT	CASSSGTVGEKLFF
TRBD2	.	TRBJ2-3	TRBV7-2	TGTGCCAGCAGCCTCGGGACTAGCGGGGGTCAGGGTACGCAGTATTTT	CASSLGTSGGQGTQYF
TRBD2	once	TRBJ2-3	TRBV7-8	TGTGCCAGCAGCCTACCCGGAACTAGCGGGGGGCCCCAACTCACAGATACGCAGTATTTT	CASSLPGTSGGPQLTDTQYF
TRBD2	.	TRBJ2-3	TRBV5-4	TGTGCCAGCAGCCCTTGGACTAGCGGGGAGGCTAGCACAGATACGCAGTATTTT	CASSPWTSGEASTDTQYF
TRBD2	.	TRBJ2-1	TRBV4-3	TGCGCCAGCAGCCAAGATCGGCTAGCGGGAGGGCCACGGTTCTTC	CASSQDRLAGGPRFF
.	.	TRBJ2-5	TRBV27	TGTGCCAGCAGTTTAGGACTTGGGGAGACCCAGTACTTC	CASSLGLGETQYF
TRBD2	.	TRBJ2-7	TRBV24-1	TGTGCCACGGGGACAGCGGGGGGGTACGAGCAGTACTTC	CATGTAGGYEQYF